Presented here are 2 T cell receptor beta chains from one specimen sequenced in a study of T-cell memory formation after mild COVID-19. MiXCR was run by TCRdb on the 5' RACE reads, yielding one entry per CDR3 protein. Of 400,000 to 500,000 distinct CDR3 sequences listed, 24% are singletons. Sequenced sample: PBMCs or a T cell subset sorted from them (not recorded which). These receptors were collected from an adult woman who had mild COVID-19 (a few samples of this study predate the infection). Cell type and time point are not known.

This clonotype was seen a handful of times. This chain uses TRBV24-1 with TRBJ2-7, with 8 bases aligning to TRBD1. The V gene end was trimmed by 4 bases and the J gene end by 6 bases; junction bases not matched to a gene: 10. The CDR3 is 15 amino acids. The germline V gene has CDR1 KGHDR and CDR2 SFDVKD. This chain's CDR3 is CATSEDGTGLIEQYF. The CDR3, as DNA: TGTGCCACCAGTGAAGATGGGACAGGCCTAATCGAGCAGTACTTC.

V gene TRBV12-3 or TRBV12-4 combines with J gene TRBJ2-3, with TRBD2 matching 13 bases. J was trimmed by 5 bases and V by 0 bases; bases with no gene match: 5. The CDR3 is made up of 17 amino acids. The CDR3 protein is CASSLAGLAGLRDTQYF. The CDR3 DNA is TGTGCCAGCAGTTTAGCGGGACTAGCGGGGCTTCGAGATACGCAGTATTTT.